The 25 T cell receptor beta chains presented below share a single source sample, sequenced in a study of CXCR3-negative and CXCR3-positive naive CD8 T cells. In preparing the TRB cDNA libraries, 5' RACE with UMI labels was used. TCRdb re-called the 5' RACE reads and shows each CDR3 protein once, DNA omitted. The sample table includes 69,000 or so distinct CDR3 sequences. The sample comprised naive CXCR3- CD8+ T cells from blood. Subset of the sample: CD45RO-CCR7+CD27+CD95- naive CD8+ T cells lacking CXCR3 (TNR3-). These receptors originate from a human donor in good health. Some clones in this sample may be carry-over from other donors' samples.

The V and J genes are TRBV7-9 and TRBJ2-7; TCRdb selects TRBD1, and the lack of DNA leaves this call unchecked. CDR1 is SEHNR, CDR2 FQNEAQ, per germline (reference sequence). The CDR3 contains 14 residues. The chain's CDR3 is CASSFNDRNYEQYF.

The rearrangement links TRBV9 to TRBJ1-1; TCRdb's D call of TRBD1 is untestable without DNA. The CDR3 totals 16 residues. Germline V lookup: CDR1 SGDLS, CDR2 YYNGEE. The CDR3 region is CASSVDRGPMNTEAFF.

This chain joins TRBV7-2 and TRBJ2-3. CDR3 size: 17 residues. Looked up from germline, CDR1 is SGHTA and CDR2 is FQGNSA. Here the CDR3 reads CASSATVTGASTDTQYF. Together with reference TRBV7-2 and TRBJ2-3, the CDR3 gives the full variable domain: GAGVSQSPSNKVTEKGKDVELRCDPISGHTALYWYRQSLGQGLEFLIYFQGNSAPDKSGLPSDRFSAERTGGSVSTLTIQRTQQEDSAVYLCASSATVTGASTDTQYFGPGTRLTVL.

The chain is built from TRBV5-1 and TRBJ1-2; TCRdb picks TRBD1, but there is no DNA to check that call. The CDR3 contains 15 residues. Germline V gene sequence: CDR1 SGHRS, CDR2 YFSETQ. The CDR3 sequence: CASSFTGQPNYGYTF.

The gene calls are TRBV7-9 and TRBJ2-7; TCRdb designates TRBD1, a call that cannot be tested without DNA. CDR3 length: 16 amino acids. Germline V gene sequence: CDR1 SEHNR, CDR2 FQNEAQ (reference sequence). CDR3 in amino acids: CASSSSRDSNPYEQYF.

This chain joins TRBV28 and TRBJ2-1. Germline-derived CDR1 and CDR2 are MDHEN and SYDVKM. The CDR3 totals 15 residues. The CDR3 loop reads CASSLGYKGFNEQFF.

V and J are TRBV12-3 or TRBV12-4 and TRBJ2-7; there is no DNA to check the TCRdb D call of TRBD1. The CDR3 has 14 amino acids. The CDR3 is CASSSPGQGYEKYF.

The chain links TRBV7-2 to TRBJ2-1; without DNA, the TCRdb call of TRBD1 cannot be checked. The germline V gene encodes CDR1 SGHTA and CDR2 FQGNSA. This CDR3 contains 15 residues. CDR3 sequence: CASSSGWGRSDEQFF.

This chain links TRBV5-6 with TRBJ2-1; there is no DNA to check the TCRdb D call of TRBD2. The CDR3 covers 19 residues. Germline V gives CDR1 SGHDT, CDR2 YYEEEE. CDR3: CATDALRQLAGPSYNEQFF.

The chain employs TRBV2 and TRBJ2-3; no DNA is available, so the TRBD1 call from TCRdb remains unchecked. Germline loops: CDR1 SNHLY, CDR2 FYNNEI. CDR3 size: 14 residues. The CDR3 protein is CASSGYRVSDTQYF.

V gene TRBV24-1 combines with J gene TRBJ1-1; TCRdb's assignment of TRBD1 cannot be checked, as there is no DNA. Germline-derived CDR1 and CDR2 are KGHDR and SFDVKD. The CDR3 is 14 residues long. The CDR3 sequence is CATGKARVNTEAFF.

The chain links TRBV28 to TRBJ2-7; checking the TCRdb D call of TRBD2 is not possible without DNA. CDR3 length: 14 residues. Germline V gene sequence: CDR1 MDHEN, CDR2 SYDVKM. The CDR3 sequence is CASSVQRVSYEQYF.

The V call is TRBV3-1, the J call TRBJ1-1; TCRdb outputs TRBD1, but without DNA this stays unchecked. This CDR3 region has 14 residues. Germline lookup yields CDR1 LGHDT and CDR2 YNNKEL (reference sequence). CDR3: CASSQGQGVTEAFF.

The V call is TRBV12-3 or TRBV12-4, the J call TRBJ2-3. The CDR3 covers 11 residues. The CDR3 is CASGFSQPQYF.

The J gene is TRBJ2-1, the V gene TRBV5-1. The germline CDR1 and CDR2 sequences are SGHRS and YFSETQ. The CDR3 is 14 residues long. The CDR3 spells CASSLRQSYNEQFF. Full variable domain (missing parts from reference TRBV5-1 and TRBJ2-1): KAGVTQTPRYLIKTRGQQVTLSCSPISGHRSVSWYQQTPGQGLQFLFEYFSETQRNKGNFPGRFSGRQFSNSRSEMNVSTLELGDSALYLCASSLRQSYNEQFFGPGTRLTVL.

This chain connects TRBV27 to TRBJ1-2; as DNA is missing, the TRBD1 call by TCRdb cannot be tested. Germline loops: CDR1 MNHEY, CDR2 SMNVEV (reference sequence). The CDR3 totals 14 residues. The CDR3 loop reads CASSPQGRYWGYTF.

The V gene is TRBV6-5, the J gene TRBJ1-4; the D gene TCRdb calls, TRBD1, cannot be checked with no DNA. The CDR3 spans 16 residues. Germline-derived CDR1 and CDR2 are MNHEY and SVGAGI. The chain's CDR3 is CASSYSRGRGDEKLFF.

This rearrangement joins TRBV20-1 to TRBJ2-1; TCRdb picks TRBD1, but there is no DNA to check that call. CDR3 length: 14 amino acids. The germline V gene has CDR1 DFQATT and CDR2 SNEGSKA (reference sequence). The CDR3 loop reads CSAQQGVTEHEQFF.

This chain uses TRBV6-6 with TRBJ2-2; absent DNA, TCRdb's TRBD2 call cannot be checked. The CDR3 has 16 residues. From germline, CDR1 is MNHNY and CDR2 SVGAGI (reference sequence). CDR3 sequence reads: CASSYSVAGATGELFF.

CDR3 in amino acids: CASSFGTGGSNEQFF. The chain combines TRBV7-6 with TRBJ2-1; checking the TCRdb D call of TRBD1 is not possible without DNA. Looked up from germline, CDR1 is SGHVS and CDR2 is FNYEAQ. The CDR3 extends over 15 amino acids.

The genes are TRBV20-1 and TRBJ2-5; the D gene TCRdb calls, TRBD1, cannot be checked with no DNA. Germline V gene data show CDR1 as DFQATT and CDR2 as SNEGSKA (reference sequence). This CDR3 is built from 15 residues. This chain's CDR3 is CSARRTSGWVETQYF.

The chain recombines TRBV6-2 or TRBV6-3 with TRBJ2-7; TCRdb returns TRBD1, unconfirmable since there is no DNA. Germline CDR1 MNHEY, CDR2 SVGEGT. The CDR3 runs to 13 residues. CDR3 region: CASLTGYSYEQYF.

The V call is TRBV6-4, the J call TRBJ2-3; TCRdb gives TRBD2 as the D gene, but with no DNA this cannot be confirmed. This CDR3 comprises 15 residues. Germline V gene sequence: CDR1 MRHNA, CDR2 SNTAGT. CDR3 sequence: CASSVTRIIGDTQYF.

The chain employs TRBV18 and TRBJ2-7; TCRdb gives TRBD1 as the D gene, but with no DNA this cannot be confirmed. This CDR3 contains 11 residues. Germline V gene lookup returns CDR1 KGHSH and CDR2 LQKENI. The CDR3 loop is CASSPGQGQYF.

V is TRBV20-1 and J is TRBJ2-1; TCRdb picks TRBD1, but there is no DNA to check that call. Germline values: CDR1 DFQATT, CDR2 SNEGSKA (reference sequence). The length of the CDR3 is 15 residues. The CDR3: CSASWVRGRYNEQFF.